This T cell receptor beta chain is from a study of blood T cell repertoires in COVID-19. Study details: PBMCs, B-cell-depleted T cells, or T cells provided the cDNA or gDNA that made up the material.

Authors' processing steps: How many nucleated cells were present was estimated from reference gene primer amplification. The data were produced by immunoSEQ multiplex PCR, yet TCRdb's version contains in-frame clones alone and is incomplete. Clone size and V and J calls were adopted from that table, with D and trimming inferred from the DNA. The table lists roughly 140,000 clones, 80% to 90% of them singletons. V was shortened by 4 bases and J by 5 bases, with 9 bases between the two germline ends. The CDR3 consists of 12 residues. CDR1 MRHNA and CDR2 SNTAGT come from the germline V gene. The origin of this receptor is a middle-aged woman with acute or convalescent COVID-19. This sequence joins TRBV6-4 and TRBJ2-7; D unresolved. The sample was peripheral blood. In nucleotides, the CDR3 is TGTGCCAGCAGTGCTAAATTCGACGAGCAGTACTTC. Amino acids: CASSAKFDEQYF.